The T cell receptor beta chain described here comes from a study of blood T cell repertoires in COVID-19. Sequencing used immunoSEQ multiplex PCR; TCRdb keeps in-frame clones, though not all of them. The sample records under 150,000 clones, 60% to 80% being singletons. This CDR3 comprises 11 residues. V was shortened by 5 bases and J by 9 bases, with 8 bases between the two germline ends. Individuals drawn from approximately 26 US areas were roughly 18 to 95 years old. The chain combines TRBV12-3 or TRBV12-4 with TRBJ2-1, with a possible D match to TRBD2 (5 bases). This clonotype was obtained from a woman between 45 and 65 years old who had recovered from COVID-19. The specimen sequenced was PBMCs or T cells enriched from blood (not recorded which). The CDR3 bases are TGTGCCAGCAGTAGAGGGTCTGAGCAGTTCTTC. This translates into CASSRGSEQFF.